The next 4 T cell receptor beta chains were all read from a single sample in a study of OX40 agonist ivuxolimab in advanced cancers. The table came from immunoSEQ multiplex PCR; TCRdb's copy has only in-frame clones and leaves some out. The repertoire includes roughly 61,000 clones, around 82% of them detected once, and roughly 0.53% sits in the top ten. The specimen comprised CD4+ or CD8+ T cells sorted from blood, sampled in a trial of the OX40 agonist ivuxolimab. Source of these receptors: an adult with an advanced solid tumor such as melanoma, head and neck, liver or kidney cancer.

This clone was counted only a few times. The rearrangement links TRBV28 to TRBJ2-5, with 9 nucleotides matching TRBD1. Trimming took 4 bases from V and 4 from J; bases not matched to a gene: 7. The CDR3 is 15 amino acids. CDR1 is MDHEN, CDR2 SYDVKM, per germline. The CDR3: CASSSYLGQGETQYF. DNA of the CDR3: TGTGCCAGCAGTTCGTATCTGGGACAGGGAGAGACCCAGTACTTC.

A few counts support this clone. The V call is TRBV11-2, the J call TRBJ2-7; TRBD1 aligns across 10 bases. V dropped 2 bases and J dropped 3; count of bases not matched to a gene: 4. The CDR3 runs to 15 residues. Germline V CDR1 and CDR2: SGHAT, FQNNGV. CDR3 sequence reads: CASSLPWDRGYEQYF. The CDR3 nucleotides read TGTGCCAGCAGCTTACCTTGGGACAGGGGCTACGAGCAGTACTTC.

J is TRBJ2-1 and V is TRBV6-1, with 13 bases identical to TRBD2. The CDR3 contains 16 residues. With 4 bases clipped from V and 4 bases from J, the junction kept 4 bases outside the gene matches. The germline CDR1 and CDR2 sequences are MNHNS and SASEGT. CDR3 protein: CASSVRLAGGYNEQFF. CDR3 nucleotide sequence: TGTGCCAGCAGTGTACGACTAGCGGGAGGTTACAATGAGCAGTTCTTC.

J is TRBJ1-5 and V is TRBV19, with TRBD1 matching over 9 bases. V shed 6 bases and J 4 bases; nucleotides not matched to a gene: 4. The CDR3 length is 14 residues. Germline CDR1 and CDR2: LNHDA and SQIVND (reference sequence). The DNA for the CDR3 is TGTGCCAGTAGGGGACAGGGAGCAAATCAGCCCCAGCATTTT. Its protein is CASRGQGANQPQHF.